This T cell receptor (beta chain) came from a study of cytomegalovirus exposure and HLA in healthy donors. Study at large: The 120 validation repertoires, a later analysis reported, used the same platform as the approximately 730 repertoires from the first cohort. Study-wide findings and caveats: Associated with cytomegalovirus, according to the listing, were some 180 TCR beta chains.

TCRdb keeps only in-frame clones here, not all; method: immunoSEQ multiplex PCR. The sample includes about 240,000 clones, roughly 86% of them seen just once. About this clone: Its target is not known.

Germline V CDR1 and CDR2: SGHVS, FQNEAQ. With V trimmed by 5 bases and J by 8 bases, 14 bases remained unmatched. CDR3 length: 16 residues. Sequencing input: PBMCs. V usage is TRBV7-8 and J usage is TRBJ1-3, with 8 bases identical to TRBD1. This sequence originates from a young woman in good health and CMV-seropositive. The CDR3 region is CASSPQMDRVGHTIYF. The CDR3 DNA is TGTGCCAGCAGCCCTCAGATGGACAGGGTGGGGCACACCATATATTTT.